Sequencing of this T cell receptor beta chain was carried out in a study of T cells expressing NK-cell markers. Background on the study: TCR beta repertoires came from sorted CD3+CD56+NKG2C+, CD3+CD56+NKG2C- and CD3+CD56-NKG2C+ T cells. HCMV seropositivity marked most of the eight sequenced donors; one was seronegative. Regarding the study as a whole: Expanded clones of NKG2C+ T cells had an unclear HCMV specificity. A handful of donors likewise had their CD3+CD56-NKG2C+ fraction led by these clonotypes.

TCRdb reprocessed the 5' RACE reads and reports one entry per CDR3 protein, with no DNA. This table lists about 150,000 distinct CDR3 sequences. CDR1 is MGHRA and CDR2 is YSYEKL in the germline V gene. This CDR3 is 16 amino acids long. About this clonotype: Its antigen is not identified.

This rearrangement joins TRBV4-1 to TRBJ2-1; without DNA, the TCRdb call of TRBD2 cannot be checked. The sequence derives from a woman aged 45-65 years in good health. The sample was blood T cells: a sorted CD56 or NKG2C T cell subset, CD4+ or CD8+ T cells, or bulk PBMC T cells (not recorded which). CDR3 sequence: CASSQDSGNSYNEQFF.